This TCR beta chain was sequenced in a study of OX40 agonist ivuxolimab in advanced cancers. Looking at the study overall: Treatment of patients was with ivuxolimab, an agonistic anti-OX40 (CD134) antibody.

TCRdb's table, derived via immunoSEQ multiplex PCR, lists solely in-frame clones and lacks some. Of around 88,000 clones listed, 90% to 95% are singletons. CDR3 length: 14 residues. Germline CDR1 reads SGHVS; CDR2 reads FQNEAQ. Trimming took 0 bases from V and 8 from J, leaving 10 bases between them. Patients with autoimmune history or systemic immunosuppression were excluded. About this clone: Its antigen is still unknown.

Study-wide results and caveats: Expanded clones belonging to CD8+ T cells outnumbered, on average, those of CD4+. Within 6 weeks, CD4+ and CD8+ blood T cells expanded clonally at 0.1 to 3.0 mg/kg.

V gene TRBV7-8 combines with J gene TRBJ2-2, with unresolved D. The input for sequencing was CD4+ or CD8+ T cells sorted from blood, taken in a trial of the OX40 agonist ivuxolimab. This clonotype originated in an adult with an advanced solid tumor such as melanoma, head and neck, liver or kidney cancer. CDR3 sequence reads: CASSLARGKGELFF. The CDR3 DNA reads as TGTGCCAGCAGCTTAGCGCGCGGAAAGGGGGAGCTGTTTTTT.